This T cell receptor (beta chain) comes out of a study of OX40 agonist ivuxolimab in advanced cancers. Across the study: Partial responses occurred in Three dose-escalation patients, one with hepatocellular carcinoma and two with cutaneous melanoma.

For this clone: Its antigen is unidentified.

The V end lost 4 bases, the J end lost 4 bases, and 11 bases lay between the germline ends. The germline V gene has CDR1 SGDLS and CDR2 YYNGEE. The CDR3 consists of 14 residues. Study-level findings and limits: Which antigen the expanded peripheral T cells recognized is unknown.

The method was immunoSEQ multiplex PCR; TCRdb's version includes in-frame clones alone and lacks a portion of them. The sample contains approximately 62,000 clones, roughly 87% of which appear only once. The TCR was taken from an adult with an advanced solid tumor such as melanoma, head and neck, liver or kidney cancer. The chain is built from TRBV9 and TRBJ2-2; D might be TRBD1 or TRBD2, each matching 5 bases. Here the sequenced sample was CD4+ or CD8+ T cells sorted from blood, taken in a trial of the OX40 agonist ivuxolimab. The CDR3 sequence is CASSPPRGTGELFF. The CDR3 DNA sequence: TGTGCCAGCAGCCCGCCGAGGGGCACCGGGGAGCTGTTTTTT. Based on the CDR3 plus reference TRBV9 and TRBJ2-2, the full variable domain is DSGVTQTPKHLITATGQRVTLRCSPRSGDLSVYWYQQSLDQGLQFLIQYYNGEERAKGNILERFSAQQFPDLHSELNLSSLELGDSALYFCASSPPRGTGELFFGEGSRLTVL.